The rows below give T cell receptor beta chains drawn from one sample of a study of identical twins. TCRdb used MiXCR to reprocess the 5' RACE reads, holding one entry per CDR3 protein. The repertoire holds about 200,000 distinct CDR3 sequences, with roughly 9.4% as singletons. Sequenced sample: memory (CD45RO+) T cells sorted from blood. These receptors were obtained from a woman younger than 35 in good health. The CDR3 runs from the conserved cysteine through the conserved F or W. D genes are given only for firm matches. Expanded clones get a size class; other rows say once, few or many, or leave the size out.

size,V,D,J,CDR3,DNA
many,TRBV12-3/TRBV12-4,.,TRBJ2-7,CASSLGLTSYEQYF,TGTGCCAGCAGTTTAGGGCTGACCTCCTACGAGCAGTACTTC
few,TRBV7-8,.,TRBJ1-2,CASSLRGTDAYGYTF,TGTGCCAGCAGCTTAAGGGGGACTGATGCCTATGGCTACACCTTC
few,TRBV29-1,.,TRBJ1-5,CSVGCHRRFDQPQHF,TGCAGCGTCGGGTGTCACAGGAGGTTCGATCAGCCCCAGCATTTT
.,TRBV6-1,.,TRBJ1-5,CASSEGQINQPQHF,TGTGCCAGCAGTGAAGGACAGATTAATCAGCCCCAGCATTTT
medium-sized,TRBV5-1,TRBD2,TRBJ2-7,CASSLDSGGAYEQYF,TGCGCCAGCAGCTTGGATAGCGGGGGGGCCTACGAGCAGTACTTC
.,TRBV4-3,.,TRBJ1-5,CASSRRINSNQPQHF,TGCGCCAGCAGCCGGAGGATTAATAGCAATCAGCCCCAGCATTTT
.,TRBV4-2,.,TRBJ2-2,CASSQGLTGTTGELFF,TGTGCCAGCAGCCAAGGCCTAACAGGGACCACCGGGGAGCTGTTTTTT
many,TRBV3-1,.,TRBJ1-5,CASSQDGVKEPQHF,TGTGCCAGCAGCCAAGACGGGGTTAAGGAGCCCCAGCATTTT
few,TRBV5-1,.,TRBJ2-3,CASSLVASLEDTQYF,TGCGCCAGCAGCTTGGTAGCTAGTTTAGAGGATACGCAGTATTTT
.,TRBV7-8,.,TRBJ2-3,CASSLQRARSDTQYF,TGTGCCAGCAGCTTACAAAGGGCTAGGTCAGATACGCAGTATTTT
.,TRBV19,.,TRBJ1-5,CASSIWQDQPQHF,TGTGCCAGTAGTATATGGCAAGACCAGCCCCAGCATTTT
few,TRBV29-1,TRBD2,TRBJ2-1,CSVEPGTSDSYNEQFF,TGCAGCGTTGAACCCGGGACTAGCGATTCCTACAATGAGCAGTTCTTC
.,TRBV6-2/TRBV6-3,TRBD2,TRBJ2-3,CASSWAGGEDTQYF,TGTGCCAGCAGTTGGGCGGGGGGTGAAGATACGCAGTATTTT
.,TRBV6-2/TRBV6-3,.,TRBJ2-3,CASSSPQDTQYF,TGTGCCAGCAGTTCCCCGCAAGATACGCAGTATTTT
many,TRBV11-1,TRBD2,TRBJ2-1,CASSSPGLAGVTPYNEQFF,TGTGCCAGCAGCTCCCCTGGACTAGCGGGGGTTACCCCCTACAATGAGCAGTTCTTC
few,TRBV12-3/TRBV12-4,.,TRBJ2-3,CASSSGFRSDTQYF,TGTGCCAGCAGTTCAGGGTTCCGGTCAGATACGCAGTATTTT
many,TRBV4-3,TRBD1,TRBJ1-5,CASSRDRGGSQPQHF,TGCGCCAGCAGCCGTGACAGGGGAGGGAGCCAGCCCCAGCATTTT
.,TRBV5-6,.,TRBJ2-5,CASIGEETQYF,TGTGCCAGCATAGGGGAAGAGACCCAGTACTTC
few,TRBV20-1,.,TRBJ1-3,CSATRGFGNTIYF,TGCAGTGCGACAAGGGGTTTTGGAAACACCATATATTTT
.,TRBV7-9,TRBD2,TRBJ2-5,CASSFYPGGETQYF,TGTGCCAGCAGCTTTTACCCGGGAGGGGAGACCCAGTACTTC
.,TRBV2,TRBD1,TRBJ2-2,CASKGTGVTGELFF,TGTGCCAGCAAAGGGACAGGGGTCACCGGGGAGCTGTTTTTT
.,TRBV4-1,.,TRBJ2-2,CASSQERAPPPELFF,TGCGCCAGCAGCCAAGAGAGGGCACCTCCCCCGGAGCTGTTTTTT
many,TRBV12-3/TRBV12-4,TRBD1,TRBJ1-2,CASSFGINQGGYGYTF,TGTGCCAGCAGTTTCGGGATTAATCAGGGGGGCTATGGCTACACCTTC
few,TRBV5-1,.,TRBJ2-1,CASSLEAGTYNEQFF,TGCGCCAGCAGCTTGGAGGCAGGGACCTACAATGAGCAGTTCTTC
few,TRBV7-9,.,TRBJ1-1,CASSLISTEAFF,TGTGCCAGCAGCTTAATCTCGACTGAAGCTTTCTTT
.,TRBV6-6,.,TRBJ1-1,CASSNEGFWTFF,TGTGCCAGCAGCAACGAGGGGTTCTGGACTTTCTTT
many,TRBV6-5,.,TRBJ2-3,CASSYVGPPGTDTQYF,TGTGCCAGCAGTTACGTCGGCCCCCCGGGCACAGATACGCAGTATTTT
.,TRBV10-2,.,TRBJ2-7,CASSESGGSGEQYF,TGCGCCAGCAGTGAGTCTGGGGGCAGCGGCGAGCAGTACTTC
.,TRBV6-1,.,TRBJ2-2,CASRGPVNTGELFF,TGTGCCAGCCGGGGACCGGTGAACACCGGGGAGCTGTTTTTT
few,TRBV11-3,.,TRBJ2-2,CASSLDLAGPGELFF,TGTGCCAGCAGCTTAGATTTGGCTGGACCCGGGGAGCTGTTTTTT
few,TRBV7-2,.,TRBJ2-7,CASSPSSGTSTYEQYF,TGTGCCAGCAGCCCCTCGAGCGGGACAAGTACCTACGAGCAGTACTTC
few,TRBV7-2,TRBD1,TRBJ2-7,CASNLRRAGGGEQYF,TGTGCCAGCAACTTGAGGCGGGCAGGGGGTGGCGAGCAGTACTTC
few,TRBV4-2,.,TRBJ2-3,CASSQPQESTDTQYF,TGTGCCAGCAGCCAACCCCAGGAGAGCACAGATACGCAGTATTTT
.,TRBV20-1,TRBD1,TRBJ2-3,CSAWDRVEDTQYF,TGCAGTGCTTGGGACAGGGTGGAAGATACGCAGTATTTT
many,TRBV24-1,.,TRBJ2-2,CATSDHRNTGELFF,TGTGCCACCAGTGATCACAGGAACACCGGGGAGCTGTTTTTT
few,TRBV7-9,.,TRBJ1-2,CASTDQDTGGYTF,TGTGCCAGCACCGACCAGGACACGGGGGGCTACACCTTC